This TCR beta chain was sequenced during a study of CD8+CD57+ T cells in acquired aplastic anemia. About the research overall: The study obtained an average of about 3.1 ug of DNA from sorted CD4+ and CD8+ cells. Healthy donor sequencing depth: around 9.9 million CD4+, roughly 12 million CD8+ reads. General study results and limits: Patients and controls shared twenty-nine CD8+ CDR3 sequences. Researchers reported that CD8+ Simpson's diversity was not significantly different in patients versus controls.

For CDR3 and TCR beta VDJ profiling, genomic DNA was the template used. TCRdb redid the calling of the reads with MiXCR, one entry per CDR3 protein. The sample yields fewer than 200,000 distinct CDR3 sequences, about 60% seen once. The germline CDR1 and CDR2 sequences are DFQATT and SNEGSKA (reference sequence). This CDR3 contains 17 residues. J was trimmed by 5 bases and V by 6 bases; bases with no gene match: 20. Turning to this clonotype: No antigen is known for it.

The clonotype was recovered from a human donor in good health. J is TRBJ2-5 and V is TRBV20-1; 8 bases line up with TRBD1. Sequencing was done on a sample of sorted CD4+, CD8+, or CD8+CD57+ T cells (not recorded which) from PBMCs. DNA for the CDR3: TGCAGTGCCCTACCCTATCTCGCACAGGGGGTTTTCGAGACCCAGTACTTC. Its protein is CSALPYLAQGVFETQYF.